The 11 T cell receptor beta chains below come from one sample, sequenced in a study of T cells in Graves' hyperthyroidism and ophthalmopathy. The source material, RNA transcripts, was used to amplify TCR beta CDR3 regions. The HTBI primer set was used in a first-round RT-PCR of the TCR CDR3. TCRdb ran MiXCR on the multiplex PCR reads and lists one entry per CDR3 protein. The data show a few hundred thousand distinct CDR3 sequences, about a sixth seen once. Sequenced input: blood. The receptors shown here come from a woman aged 30 to 39 with Graves' hyperthyroidism.

At least ten counts were recorded for this clonotype. The genes are TRBV27 and TRBJ2-7; 14 bases are a match to TRBD2. This CDR3 region has 20 residues. From germline, CDR1 is MNHEY and CDR2 SMNVEV (reference sequence). The V and J ends lost 6 bases and 4 bases, in that order; junction bases with no gene match: 20. The chain's CDR3 is CASSGTSGRSGIYGVYEQYF. In nucleotides, the CDR3 is TGTGCCAGCAGCGGGACTAGCGGGAGAAGCGGAATATACGGGGTATACGAGCAGTACTTC.

This clonotype was recorded at least ten times. The genes are TRBV28 and TRBJ2-3, with D perhaps matching TRBD1 (5 bases). Germline V lookup: CDR1 MDHEN, CDR2 SYDVKM. This CDR3 is built from 13 residues. Trimming cost V 11 bases and J 4 bases, with 16 bases left between them. DNA of the CDR3: TGTGCCGCCAGGGCAGGGTCACCAGATACGCAGTATTTT. It is translated as CAARAGSPDTQYF.

In this sample, this clonotype turned up many times. V gene TRBV6-5 combines with J gene TRBJ1-5; weak D call: TRBD1 (6 bases). This CDR3 region has 15 residues. V was shortened by 2 bases and J by 2 bases, with 10 bases between the two germline ends. Germline V lookup: CDR1 MNHEY, CDR2 SVGAGI. The CDR3 DNA follows: TGTGCCAGCAGTTACACGGCAGGGGGCAATCAGCCCCAGCATTTT. Translating it yields CASSYTAGGNQPQHF.

This clonotype was seen many times. The gene calls are TRBV7-9 and TRBJ2-1; 8 positions agree with TRBD2. The CDR3 extends over 16 amino acids. J lost 2 bases, V lost 4 bases, and 7 bases had no gene match. Germline V gene data show CDR1 as SEHNR and CDR2 as FQNEAQ (reference sequence). The CDR3 DNA sequence: TGTGCCAGCAGCTCAGCGGCGGGAGGTGCCTACAATGAGCAGTTCTTC. Its translation: CASSSAAGGAYNEQFF.

This clonotype was detected only a few times. The chain links TRBV2 to TRBJ1-6; TRBD1 agrees at 9 bases. The germline V gene encodes CDR1 SNHLY and CDR2 FYNNEI. Germline trimming cut 6 bases from V and 8 bases from J; bases unmatched to any gene: 5. This CDR3 has 14 amino acids. The DNA for the CDR3 is TGTGCCAGCAGCCCGGGACAGGGAGATTCACCCCTCCACTTT. It is translated as CASSPGQGDSPLHF.

V usage is TRBV27 and J usage is TRBJ1-2; no reliable D call. The V and J ends lost 2 bases and 5 bases respectively, with 15 bases between them. Germline V CDR1 and CDR2: MNHEY, SMNVEV (reference sequence). The CDR3 runs to 15 residues. This CDR3 reads CASSLGPSSYYGYTF. The CDR3 DNA is TGTGCCAGCAGTTTAGGTCCCTCCTCTTATTATGGCTACACCTTC.

This clonotype occurred many times. The chain joins TRBV10-3 to TRBJ2-1; unclear D gene. Germline CDR1 ENHRY, CDR2 SYGVKD. The CDR3 length is 14 residues. V gave up 0 bases and J gave up 4 bases, with 7 bases separating them. The CDR3 protein is CAISESTEYNEQFF. In nucleotides, the CDR3 is TGTGCCATCAGTGAGTCGACGGAGTACAATGAGCAGTTCTTC.

The chain joins TRBV11-2 to TRBJ2-2, with D perhaps TRBD1 (6 bases). This CDR3 region has 16 residues. The germline V gene has CDR1 SGHAT and CDR2 FQNNGV. V was clipped by 1 base and J by 0 bases, with 9 bases between them. The CDR3 DNA reads as TGTGCCAGCAGCTTAGTAGGACAGCCGAACACCGGGGAGCTGTTTTTT. Encoded protein: CASSLVGQPNTGELFF.

This clonotype has a count of ten or more. The chain carries TRBV3-1 and TRBJ1-2; a possible D gene is TRBD1 (5 bases). The germline gives CDR1 LGHDT, CDR2 YNNKEL (reference sequence). The CDR3 sequence is 13 residues long. Trimming left V 3 bases short and J 8 bases short, with 13 bases between. CDR3 coding DNA: TGTGCCAGCAGCCACCGCCCGGGGCGCGGCTACACCTTC. This sequence encodes CASSHRPGRGYTF.

The rearrangement uses TRBV20-1 and TRBJ2-7; D is perhaps TRBD2 (5 bases). V was pared by 5 bases and J by 3 bases, with 11 bases between. This CDR3 region has 12 residues. CDR1 is DFQATT, CDR2 SNEGSKA, per germline (reference sequence). The DNA of the CDR3 is TGCAGTGCTCTAGCAGGAGACTACGAGCAGTACTTC. This sequence encodes CSALAGDYEQYF.

This clonotype has at least ten counts. The chain is built from TRBV6-1 and TRBJ2-7; 10 nucleotides agree with TRBD2. Germline trimming cut 5 bases from V and 2 bases from J; bases unmatched to any gene: 9. This CDR3 comprises 16 residues. The germline gives CDR1 MNHNS, CDR2 SASEGT. CDR3 nucleotide sequence: TGTGCCAGCAGTTTGGTCTCTAGCGGGAGTCCCTACGAGCAGTACTTC. Translated, it gives CASSLVSSGSPYEQYF.